This entry lists 8 T cell receptor beta chains sequenced from one sample in a study of regulatory T cells in long-lasting Graves disease. Construction of the TCR beta libraries employed iRepertoire HTBI primers in conjunction with Arm-PCR of CDR3 regions. Using its own MiXCR run on the multiplex PCR reads, TCRdb lists one record per CDR3 protein. Of about 540,000 distinct CDR3 sequences listed, around an eighth are singletons. Regarding time point: newly diagnosed GD, antithyroid drugs for less than 3 months. The TCR library was made from RNA that had been extracted from PBMCs in TRIzol. These data are also associated with another study on T cells in Graves' hyperthyroidism and ophthalmopathy.

Sequences were derived from peripheral blood mononuclear cells (PBMCs), sampled at new diagnosis, from a patient treated with antithyroid drugs. The source is a man aged 30-40 years with Graves disease.

This clonotype was counted at least ten times. The chain uses TRBV5-1 and TRBJ2-1; D gene unclear. V lost 2 bases to trimming and J lost 10 bases, with 10 bases between them. The CDR3 covers 12 residues. The germline gives CDR1 SGHRS, CDR2 YFSETQ. CDR3 bases: TGCGCCAGCAGCTTAGGTCCTGGGGAGCAGTTCTTC. Protein product: CASSLGPGEQFF.

This clonotype was counted at least ten times. The rearrangement joins TRBV2 to TRBJ2-7; 8 nucleotides agree with TRBD2. V was pared by 6 bases and J by 1 base, with 8 bases of the junction left unmatched. Germline CDR1 and CDR2: SNHLY and FYNNEI. The CDR3 extends over 15 amino acids. Here the CDR3 reads CASSDRTSRSYEQYF. The CDR3 region has the DNA TGTGCCAGCAGCGACAGGACTAGCCGGTCCTACGAGCAGTACTTC.

V usage is TRBV12-3 or TRBV12-4 and J usage is TRBJ2-7; 11 bases map to TRBD2. The CDR3 spans 17 residues. After removal of 3 bases from V and 5 bases from J, the junction contained 12 bases not matched to a gene. CDR3 DNA sequence: TGTGCCAGCAGTTTGGTAATACTAGCGGGAGAGTACCACGAGCAGTACTTC. Translation: CASSLVILAGEYHEQYF.

The sample holds a few counts of this clonotype. The rearrangement uses TRBV5-1 and TRBJ2-7; D is unresolved. The germline V gene has CDR1 SGHRS and CDR2 YFSETQ. This CDR3 has 14 amino acids. With 0 bases removed from V and 7 bases from J, the gap between germline ends came to 14 bases. In nucleotides, the CDR3 is TGCGCCAGCAGCTTGGAGTCGACCCTCGGAGAGCAGTACTTC. It encodes CASSLESTLGEQYF.

This clonotype was seen many times. This chain links TRBV30 with TRBJ1-2; 7 nucleotides align to TRBD1. CDR1 is GTSNPN and CDR2 is SVGIG in the germline V gene (reference sequence). The CDR3 covers 13 residues. With 3 bases clipped from V and 2 bases from J, the junction kept 3 bases outside the gene matches. CDR3 in DNA: TGTGCCTGGAGGGGGACAGCCAACTATGGCTACACCTTC. Protein sequence: CAWRGTANYGYTF. The variable domain in full, completed from reference TRBV30 and TRBJ1-2, reads SQTIHQWPATLVQPVGSPLSLECTVEGTSNPNLYWYRQAAGRGLQLLFYSVGIGQISSEVPQNLSASRPQDRQFILSSKKLLLSDSGFYLCAWRGTANYGYTFGSGTRLTVV.

There are many counts of this clonotype. V gene TRBV11-2 combines with J gene TRBJ2-3; D possibly corresponds to TRBD2 (6 bases). The V gene's germline CDR1 is SGHAT and CDR2 FQNNGV. V lost 4 bases to trimming and J lost 4 bases, with 12 bases between them. The CDR3 contains 14 residues. This chain's CDR3 is CASSSPWGADTQYF. Here the CDR3 DNA reads TGTGCCAGCAGCTCCCCATGGGGGGCAGATACGCAGTATTTT.

This clonotype was detected ten times or more. The chain uses TRBV7-6 and TRBJ2-1; 7 nucleotides match TRBD2. V was clipped by 5 bases and J by 8 bases; unmatched bases: 15. Looked up from germline, CDR1 is SGHVS and CDR2 is FNYEAQ. The CDR3 loop spans 16 amino acids. CDR3 bases: TGTGCCAGCAGCCCCCTTCGCGGGAGCGGCCACGATGAGCAGTTCTTC. As protein: CASSPLRGSGHDEQFF. Complete variable domain (other parts from reference TRBV7-6 and TRBJ2-1): GAGVSQSPRYKVTKRGQDVALRCDPISGHVSLYWYRQALGQGPEFLTYFNYEAQQDKSGLPNDRFSAERPEGSISTLTIQRTEQRDSAMYRCASSPLRGSGHDEQFFGPGTRLTVL.

V usage is TRBV5-1 and J usage is TRBJ1-6, with a possible D match to TRBD1 (5 bases). CDR3 length: 15 residues. Germline V lookup: CDR1 SGHRS, CDR2 YFSETQ. V was trimmed by 4 bases and J by 7 bases, leaving 15 bases between them. CDR3 nucleotides: TGCGCCAGCAGCGGCTTGACGGGGGGAAATTCACCCCTCCACTTT. It encodes CASSGLTGGNSPLHF.